The 32 T cell receptor beta chains below all came from one sample that was sequenced in a study of cytomegalovirus exposure and HLA in healthy donors. The method was immunoSEQ multiplex PCR; TCRdb's version includes in-frame clones alone and lacks a portion of them. Of about 190,000 clones listed, around 84% are singletons. Sequenced material: PBMCs. Receptors were obtained from a young man in good health and CMV-seropositive.

Remarks on this clone: This may arise from a read error, as a much more abundant clone is one base away. This chain joins TRBV5-6 and TRBJ1-2; 7 bases are shared with TRBD1. Germline-derived CDR1 and CDR2 are SGHDT and YYEEEE. After removal of 4 bases from V and 4 bases from J, the junction contained 1 base not matched to a gene. The CDR3 loop spans 12 amino acids. The CDR3 coding sequence is TGTGCCAGCAGCGGGACAGTCTATGGCTACACCTTC. The encoded protein is CASSGTVYGYTF.

The table lists this clone with a count of one. V gene TRBV18 combines with J gene TRBJ2-7; TRBD1 agrees at 7 bases. The length of the CDR3 is 17 residues. Germline CDR1 KGHSH, CDR2 LQKENI. V lost 0 bases to trimming and J lost 5 bases; unmatched junction nucleotides: 13. The CDR3 loop reads CASSPPNSGGIRDEQYF. DNA of the CDR3: TGTGCCAGCTCACCACCGAACTCAGGGGGTATCCGGGACGAGCAGTACTTC.

The chain joins TRBV4-3 to TRBJ2-1; 10 bases fit TRBD1. Trimming removed 3 bases from V and 3 bases from J; junction bases left unmatched: 8. The CDR3 is 17 residues long. Germline assignment: CDR1 LGHNA and CDR2 YSLEER. The CDR3 DNA sequence: TGCGCCAGCAGCCAGGACGGGACAGGGGTAGACTACAATGAGCAGTTCTTC. Residues: CASSQDGTGVDYNEQFF.

The chain combines TRBV7-9 with TRBJ2-7; TRBD1 aligns across 8 bases. This CDR3 comprises 14 residues. The germline V gene has CDR1 SEHNR and CDR2 FQNEAQ (reference sequence). The V and J ends lost 4 bases and 2 bases, in that order; junction bases with no gene match: 4. CDR3 bases: TGTGCCAGCAGCTCGACAGGGGATCCCTACGAGCAGTACTTC. Protein sequence: CASSSTGDPYEQYF.

The chain combines TRBV29-1 with TRBJ2-5, with 13 bases that match TRBD2. Trimming cost V 0 bases and J 0 bases; bases outside gene matches: 7. Germline V gives CDR1 SQVTM, CDR2 ANQGSEA. CDR3 length equals 18 residues. CDR3 sequence reads: CSVEDQGLAGPNQETQYF. In DNA form, the CDR3 reads TGCAGCGTTGAAGATCAGGGACTAGCGGGACCTAACCAAGAGACCCAGTACTTC.

V and J are TRBV30 and TRBJ2-7, with 8 bases fitting TRBD1. The J segment lost 5 bases and the V segment lost 5 bases, leaving 8 bases of the junction unmatched. This CDR3 contains 13 residues. Germline CDR1 GTSNPN, CDR2 SVGIG (reference sequence). CDR3 amino acids: CAWGRTGFHEQYF. CDR3 in DNA: TGTGCCTGGGGGAGGACAGGGTTCCACGAGCAGTACTTC.

This rearrangement joins TRBV27 to TRBJ1-3; D might be TRBD1 (5 bases). Germline values: CDR1 MNHEY, CDR2 SMNVEV (reference sequence). The CDR3 has 16 residues. Trimming removed 4 bases from V and 0 bases from J, with 13 bases in between. The CDR3 nucleotides are TGTGCCAGCAGTTATTCGTCGGGGGACTCTGGAAACACCATATATTTT. It specifies CASSYSSGDSGNTIYF.

The chain joins TRBV27 to TRBJ2-2, with TRBD1 matching over 7 bases. Germline loops: CDR1 MNHEY, CDR2 SMNVEV (reference sequence). The CDR3 spans 17 residues. V lost 6 bases, J lost 4 bases, and 14 bases stayed unmatched. The CDR3 coding sequence is TGTGCCAGCAGCTTTTCCGGGACAGCATCAATCACCGGGGAGCTGTTTTTT. Protein: CASSFSGTASITGELFF.

The rearrangement uses TRBV4-3 and TRBJ2-7; a possible D gene is TRBD2 (5 bases). Germline CDR1 reads LGHNA; CDR2 reads YSLEER. The CDR3 sequence is 14 residues long. Trimming removed 0 bases from V and 2 bases from J, with 8 bases in between. The CDR3 loop is CASSQDSGTYEQYF. CDR3 DNA sequence: TGCGCCAGCAGCCAAGATTCCGGGACCTACGAGCAGTACTTC.

The chain recombines TRBV7-8 with TRBJ1-1; D perhaps matches TRBD1 (6 bases). The CDR3 runs 15 residues. The germline V and J ends were trimmed by 6 bases and 0 bases, with 14 bases remaining between them. CDR1 is SGHVS, CDR2 FQNEAQ, per germline. CDR3 amino acids: CASSLRTDMNTEAFF. In nucleotides, the CDR3 is TGTGCCAGCAGTCTCCGGACAGATATGAACACTGAAGCTTTCTTT.

V gene TRBV28 combines with J gene TRBJ1-3; D ambiguous. Germline CDR1 MDHEN, CDR2 SYDVKM. V was shortened by 8 bases and J by 0 bases, with 11 bases between the two germline ends. This CDR3 region has 14 residues. CDR3 coding DNA: TGTGCCAGCCGTACCGGGAGCTCTGGAAACACCATATATTTT. This sequence encodes CASRTGSSGNTIYF. Together with reference TRBV28 and TRBJ1-3, the CDR3 gives the full variable domain: DVKVTQSSRYLVKRTGEKVFLECVQDMDHENMFWYRQDPGLGLRLIYFSYDVKMKEKGDIPEGYSVSREKKERFSLILESASTNQTSMYLCASRTGSSGNTIYFGEGSWLTVV.

The chain carries TRBV29-1 and TRBJ1-1, with 8 bases that match TRBD1. The length of the CDR3 is 14 residues. V lost 2 bases, J lost 7 bases, and 9 bases stayed unmatched. Germline V gives CDR1 SQVTM, CDR2 ANQGSEA. This CDR3 reads CSVEPGQGSGEAFF. The CDR3 coding sequence is TGCAGCGTTGAACCAGGACAGGGCTCGGGTGAAGCTTTCTTT.

The J gene is TRBJ2-5, the V gene TRBV5-1; D unresolved. The CDR3 is made up of 14 amino acids. Trimming took off 4 bases at V and 2 bases at J, with 12 bases between the two ends. Germline V lookup: CDR1 SGHRS, CDR2 YFSETQ. The CDR3 reads CASSPFLQQETQYF. CDR3 nucleotides: TGCGCCAGCAGCCCTTTTTTACAGCAAGAGACCCAGTACTTC.

The gene calls are TRBV30 and TRBJ1-2, with D uncertain. Per the germline V gene, CDR1 is GTSNPN and CDR2 is SVGIG (reference sequence). CDR3 length: 13 residues. The ends were cut back, 4 bases at V and 8 bases at J, with 17 bases in the middle. DNA for the CDR3: TGTGCCTGGACAATTCGCGAGGGCGACGGCTACACCTTC. It codes for CAWTIREGDGYTF.

This rearrangement joins TRBV20-1 to TRBJ2-7; weak D call: TRBD2 (5 bases). V dropped 7 bases and J dropped 2 bases, with 9 bases sitting between them. The germline gives CDR1 DFQATT, CDR2 SNEGSKA (reference sequence). CDR3 length: 11 amino acids. The CDR3 is CSGAGPYEQYF. CDR3 nucleotide sequence: TGCAGTGGGGCGGGCCCCTACGAGCAGTACTTC.

This chain joins TRBV4-1 and TRBJ2-7; 8 positions agree with TRBD1. The CDR3 runs 15 residues. J gave up 4 bases and V 4 bases, and 9 bases lay outside the gene matches. Germline V CDR1 and CDR2: MGHRA, YSYEKL. CDR3 sequence: CASSRPNRGSYEQYF. The CDR3 DNA reads TGCGCCAGCAGCCGTCCCAACAGGGGGTCTTACGAGCAGTACTTC.

The V call is TRBV6-6, the J call TRBJ2-7; TRBD2 matches 10 bases. The germline V gene has CDR1 MNHNY and CDR2 SVGAGI (reference sequence). V shed 4 bases, J shed 3 bases, and the junction held 6 bases outside the gene matches. This CDR3 is built from 15 residues. The chain's CDR3 is CASSWKKREGYEQYF. CDR3 sequence (DNA): TGTGCCAGCAGTTGGAAGAAGCGGGAGGGCTACGAGCAGTACTTC.

This clone was recorded only once. The rearrangement links TRBV2 to TRBJ2-1; perhaps TRBD1 as D (7 bases). The germline gives CDR1 SNHLY, CDR2 FYNNEI. Between the trimmed V and J ends, which lost 5 bases and 4 bases, there was a span of 15 bases. The CDR3 sequence is 15 residues long. The CDR3 DNA sequence: TGTGCCAGCAGTAGAAACAGGGGACTTTACAATGAGCAGTTCTTC. It encodes CASSRNRGLYNEQFF.

The V call is TRBV2, the J call TRBJ1-1, with a tentative D call TRBD1 (5 bases). Germline loops: CDR1 SNHLY, CDR2 FYNNEI. The V end was cut by 4 bases, the J end by 4 bases, with 16 bases between. This CDR3 contains 15 residues. Here the CDR3 reads CASSAEGASLTEAFF. The CDR3 DNA reads TGTGCCAGCAGTGCAGAAGGGGCGTCTCTCACTGAAGCTTTCTTT.

This chain links TRBV7-2 with TRBJ2-1; 14 bases match TRBD2. V shed 4 bases, J shed 2 bases, and the junction held 10 bases outside the gene matches. Germline V lookup: CDR1 SGHTA, CDR2 FQGNSA. The CDR3 consists of 19 residues. The CDR3 loop reads CASSWPGTSGRRTYNEQFF. The CDR3 region has the DNA TGTGCCAGCAGCTGGCCCGGGACTAGCGGGAGAAGGACCTACAATGAGCAGTTCTTC.

The V gene is TRBV7-2, the J gene TRBJ1-5, with a weak D call TRBD1 (6 bases). The V gene's germline CDR1 is SGHTA and CDR2 FQGNSA. V was cut by 3 bases and J by 7 bases, with 13 bases left in between. This CDR3 has 14 residues. The CDR3 protein is CASSFRGAGQPQHF. The DNA of the CDR3 is TGTGCCAGCAGCTTTCGGGGGGCGGGGCAGCCCCAGCATTTT.

This rearrangement joins TRBV4-3 to TRBJ1-5; the D is unclear. Germline CDR1 is LGHNA and CDR2 is YSLEER. Trimming removed 4 bases from V and 5 bases from J, with 9 bases in between. The CDR3 consists of 13 residues. CDR3 sequence (DNA): TGCGCCAGCAGCCCCAGACTTGATCAGCCCCAGCATTTT. Translating it yields CASSPRLDQPQHF.

The rearrangement uses TRBV13 and TRBJ1-1; TRBD1 aligns across 7 bases. Germline loops: CDR1 PRHDT, CDR2 FYEKMQ (reference sequence). The length of the CDR3 is 12 residues. Trimming at V came to 5 bases and at J to 11 bases, leaving 8 bases not matched to a gene. The DNA of the CDR3 is TGTGCCAGCAGCCTTCTCAGGGGGGCCGCTTTCTTT. Protein: CASSLLRGAAFF.

As to this clone: This specimen includes other DNA sequences encoding the same CDR3. The chain combines TRBV12-5 with TRBJ2-2, with 9 positions matching TRBD1. Germline V lookup: CDR1 LGHNT, CDR2 FRNRAP. The CDR3 runs to 16 residues. The V and J ends lost 6 bases and 2 bases, in that order; junction bases with no gene match: 7. Written as DNA, the CDR3 is TGTGCTAGTGGACTTGGACAGGGGACAAACACCGGGGAGCTGTTTTTT. Translating it yields CASGLGQGTNTGELFF. Using reference TRBV12-5 and TRBJ2-2 for the parts outside the CDR3, the full variable domain is DARVTQTPRHKVTEMGQEVTMRCQPILGHNTVFWYRQTMMQGLELLAYFRNRAPLDDSGMPKDRFSAEMPDATLATLKIQPSEPRDSAVYFCASGLGQGTNTGELFFGEGSRLTVL.

The chain couples TRBV5-6 to TRBJ2-1; a weak D match, TRBD2 (5 bases). CDR3 length equals 15 residues. The V end was cut by 1 base, the J end by 3 bases, with 11 bases between. Germline CDR1 and CDR2: SGHDT and YYEEEE. The CDR3 loop is CASSLINGDYNEQFF. The CDR3 nucleotides read TGTGCCAGCAGCTTGATTAACGGGGACTACAATGAGCAGTTCTTC.

In this sample, this clone turned up once. The chain carries TRBV9 and TRBJ2-5; 11 bases map to TRBD2. The trim removed 0 bases at V and 2 bases at J, leaving 6 bases unmatched. The CDR3 length is 17 residues. Germline V gene data show CDR1 as SGDLS and CDR2 as YYNGEE. This CDR3 reads CASSVALAGGTQETQYF. CDR3 DNA: TGTGCCAGCAGCGTAGCCCTAGCGGGGGGTACTCAAGAGACCCAGTACTTC. The full variable domain, completed using reference TRBV9 and TRBJ2-5, is DSGVTQTPKHLITATGQRVTLRCSPRSGDLSVYWYQQSLDQGLQFLIQYYNGEERAKGNILERFSAQQFPDLHSELNLSSLELGDSALYFCASSVALAGGTQETQYFGPGTRLLVL.

The gene calls are TRBV5-1 and TRBJ2-2, with 7 bases fitting TRBD1. Losses at the gene ends were 4 bases for V and 7 bases for J; bases not matched to a gene: 13. The CDR3 has 16 residues. Germline V gives CDR1 SGHRS, CDR2 YFSETQ. The CDR3 sequence is CASSPDLTGIGGELFF. DNA for the CDR3: TGCGCCAGCAGCCCAGACCTGACAGGGATCGGCGGGGAGCTGTTTTTT.

This clone was seen ten or more times. The V and J genes are TRBV6-4 and TRBJ2-7; 7 bases fit TRBD1. The CDR3 is 13 residues long. Germline V gene data show CDR1 as MRHNA and CDR2 as SNTAGT. V trimming: 10 bases; J trimming: 4 bases; junction bases outside the gene matches: 10. The DNA of the CDR3 is TGTGCCACCAAGGGGACAGTCGAGTACGAGCAGTACTTC. Protein sequence: CATKGTVEYEQYF.

The CDR3 nucleotides are TGTGCCACCAGCGGTCCCATAGCGGGAGGAGCAGATACGCAGTATTTT. This codes for CATSGPIAGGADTQYF. This chain connects TRBV15 to TRBJ2-3; 10 nucleotides match TRBD2. V dropped 5 bases and J dropped 4; count of bases not matched to a gene: 9. The V gene's germline CDR1 is LNHNV and CDR2 YYDKDF (reference sequence). This CDR3 region has 16 residues.

The genes are TRBV27 and TRBJ2-3, with 7 bases lining up with TRBD1. Germline values: CDR1 MNHEY, CDR2 SMNVEV (reference sequence). CDR3 size: 15 residues. J gave up 8 bases and V 9 bases, and 17 bases lay outside the gene matches. CDR3 bases: TGTGCCAGTTCACTACAGACAGGGTCGTCAGGTACGCAGTATTTT. It specifies CASSLQTGSSGTQYF.

The chain is built from TRBV19 and TRBJ2-1, with 13 bases lining up with TRBD2. Trimming at V came to 5 bases and at J to 3 bases, leaving 1 base not matched to a gene. CDR1 is LNHDA, CDR2 SQIVND, per germline (reference sequence). The CDR3 is made up of 15 amino acids. The CDR3 loop is CASSGLAGDYNEQFF. CDR3 in DNA: TGTGCCAGTAGTGGACTAGCGGGGGACTACAATGAGCAGTTCTTC.

V is TRBV5-1 and J is TRBJ1-4, with 7 bases lining up with TRBD1. This CDR3 is built from 15 residues. Per the germline V gene, CDR1 is SGHRS and CDR2 is YFSETQ. V lost 4 bases, J lost 5 bases, and 8 bases stayed unmatched. CDR3 loop: CASSLQTGKNEKLFF. The CDR3 coding sequence is TGCGCCAGCAGCCTTCAGACAGGGAAGAATGAAAAACTGTTTTTT.